This T cell receptor beta chain comes out of a study of blood T cell repertoires in COVID-19 (dated by TCRdb to 2020 to 2021). The study in broad terms: Samples covering the acute and convalescent phases of COVID-19 were provided by collaborators in the United States, Italy and Spain. The material from the prospective study consisted of cDNA or gDNA derived from T cells, B-cell-depleted T cells, or PBMCs. The dataset comprised deeply sampled blood TCRbeta repertoires from subjects exposed to, actively infected with, or recovered from COVID-19. The repertoires were made available in a free public database intended to serve as a resource for research on the immune response to SARS-CoV-2. The samples were drawn from the first 160 participants of the ongoing ImmuneRACE study and from 1,254 subjects provided by 6 global collaborators. Sample metadata almost always included a de-identified subject ID, COVID-19 status, age in years and sex. Where available, HLA class I and class II types were obtained from metadata supplied by the sample provider rather than from assay-based typing. The investigation overall reported the following: The amount of clinical and demographic metadata varied by source and participant and was provided uncurated.

V has 5 bases trimmed and J has 5 bases trimmed; junction bases matching no gene number 7. CDR1 and CDR2 (SGHVS, FQNEAQ) derive from the germline V gene. The CDR3 spans 15 residues, from the cysteine through the phenylalanine. The sequence is cut down to CDR3 DNA, 45 bases in frame from base 1. A note on this clone: Its binding antigen is unknown. Per-nucleotide qualities are absent, and no much larger clonotype sits a single base away.

TCRbeta CDR3 regions were amplified from genomic DNA using the immunoSEQ Assay, a bias-controlled multiplex PCR. The study's processing was this. Within the assay, amplification of reference gene primers was used to estimate how many nucleated cells each sample contained. To quantify the absolute abundance of each unique TCRbeta CDR3 rearrangement, sequence reads were collapsed and filtered. For each sample, productive Simpson clonality was calculated by taking the square root of Simpson's diversity index across productive rearrangements. TCRdb mirrors the immuneACCESS table, restricted to in-frame sequences. Some clones are absent from its copies; in checked studies, under half trace to an unresolved V gene, and the reason for the others is unknown. The DNA gave D and trimming, while V, J and clone size come from that table. This sample is represented by more than 110,000 clones; roughly 85% of them were singletons. The ten largest account for around 2.9% of the sample.

Enrolling through a virtual design, the prospective study's participants ranged in age from roughly 18 to 95 years and lived across about two dozen United States geographic areas. To assign participants to cohorts, the prospective study relied on clinical history that participants themselves reported in a screening survey and a study questionnaire. ImmuneRACE Cohort 3 recovered participants were defined by two consecutive negative NP/OP PCR tests, healthcare professional clearance, or symptom resolution. In the prospective study, whole blood, serum and a nasopharyngeal or oropharyngeal swab were collected from each participant by mobile phlebotomists. Additional blood draws and questionnaires over an approximately 2-month period could optionally be provided by prospective study participants. Before DNA extraction, prospective study blood samples were shipped either frozen or at room temperature.

The sequence came from a woman aged 45-65 years who had recovered from COVID-19. Sequenced sample: PBMCs or T cells enriched from blood (not recorded which). This receptor chain uses TRBV7-8 and TRBJ1-2; TRBD1 lines up with 11 middle nucleotides. CDR3 region: CASSPGQGARYGYTF. Read as DNA, the sequence is TGTGCCAGCAGCCCAGGACAGGGGGCGCGGTATGGCTACACCTTC. With all but the CDR3 taken from the reference TRBV7-8 and TRBJ1-2 genes, the full variable domain is: GAGVSQSPRYKVAKRGQDVALRCDPISGHVSLFWYQQALGQGPEFLTYFQNEAQLDKSGLPSDRFFAERPEGSVSTLKIQRTQQEDSAVYLCASSPGQGARYGYTFGSGTRLTVV.